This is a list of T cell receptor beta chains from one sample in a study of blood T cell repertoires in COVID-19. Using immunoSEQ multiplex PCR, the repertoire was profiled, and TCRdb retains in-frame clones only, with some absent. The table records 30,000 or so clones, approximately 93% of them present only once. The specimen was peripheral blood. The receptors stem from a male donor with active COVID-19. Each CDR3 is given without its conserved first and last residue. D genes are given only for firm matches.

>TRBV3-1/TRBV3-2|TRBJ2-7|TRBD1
ASSQRTGVSEQY
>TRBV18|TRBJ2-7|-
ASSPSLSYEQY
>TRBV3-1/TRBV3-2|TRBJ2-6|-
ASSQLGTTSGANVLT
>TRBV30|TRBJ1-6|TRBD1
AWDRGLGNSPLH
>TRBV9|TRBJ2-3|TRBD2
ASSVSGGASDTQY
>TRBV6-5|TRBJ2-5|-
ASSYSYRSSQETQY
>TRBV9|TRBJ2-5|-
ASNRQYQETQY
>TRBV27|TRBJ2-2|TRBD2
ASGGLENTGELF
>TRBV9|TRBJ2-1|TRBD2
ASNRLAASSYNEQF
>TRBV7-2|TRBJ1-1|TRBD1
ASSLALWTGGPKLNTEAF
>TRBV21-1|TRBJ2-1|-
ASSGTSGDLEQF
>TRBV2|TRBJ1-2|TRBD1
ASSELVMGQLYT
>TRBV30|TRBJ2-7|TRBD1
AWSPVDRAHAYEQY
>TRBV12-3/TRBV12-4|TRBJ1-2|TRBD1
ASSSGTGDGYT
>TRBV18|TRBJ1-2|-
ASSPGNREGGYT
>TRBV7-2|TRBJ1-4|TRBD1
ASSPHPTGATNEKLF
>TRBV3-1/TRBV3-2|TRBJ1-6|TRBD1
ASSLDRAPGSPLH
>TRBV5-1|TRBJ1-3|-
ASSPRTDYNTIY
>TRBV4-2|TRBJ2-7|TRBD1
ASSQTGQGAGEQY
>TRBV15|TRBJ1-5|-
ATSRDRGRAIARNQPQH
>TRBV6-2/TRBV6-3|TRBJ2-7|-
ASSTGIGSGEQY
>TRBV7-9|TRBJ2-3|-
ASSSRTVSTDTQY
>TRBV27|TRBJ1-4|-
ASGGATNEKLF
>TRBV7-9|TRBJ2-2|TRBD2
ASSWSGGSPGELF
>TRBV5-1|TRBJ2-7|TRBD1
ASSSSRDRFYEQY
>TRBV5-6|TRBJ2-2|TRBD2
ASSLFLAVNTGELF
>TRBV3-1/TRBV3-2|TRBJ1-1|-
ASRFDSMNTEAF
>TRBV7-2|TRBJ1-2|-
ASSLGAGGYT
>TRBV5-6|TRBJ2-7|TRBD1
ASSLPSGTGSYEQY
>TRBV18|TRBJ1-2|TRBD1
ASSIGQDNYGYT
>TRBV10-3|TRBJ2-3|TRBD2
AISEPPGSGADTQY
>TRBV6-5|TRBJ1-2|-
ASSYSGGDYGYT
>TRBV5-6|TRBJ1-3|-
ASSLGRLGNTIY
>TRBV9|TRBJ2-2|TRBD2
ASSVLAGGTSGELF
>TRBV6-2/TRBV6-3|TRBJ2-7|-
ASRRTWQGSYEQY
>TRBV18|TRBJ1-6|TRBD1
ASSRDSNSPLH
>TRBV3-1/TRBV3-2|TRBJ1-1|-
ASSQARERAF
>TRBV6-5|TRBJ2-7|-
ASKAGPSYEQY
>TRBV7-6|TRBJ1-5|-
ASSPGSSNQPQH
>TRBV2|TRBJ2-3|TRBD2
ASSPLAGGFTDTQY
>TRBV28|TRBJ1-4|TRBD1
ASTEGQSEKLF
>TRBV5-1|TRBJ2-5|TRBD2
ASSSGYGGGFQETQY
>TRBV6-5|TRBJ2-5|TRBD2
ASSIAGGRETQY
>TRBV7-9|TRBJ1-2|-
ASSLTELHYGYT
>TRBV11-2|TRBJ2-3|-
ASSLDTRGTQY
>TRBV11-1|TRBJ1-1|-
ASSTQTSLNTEAF
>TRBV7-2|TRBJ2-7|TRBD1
ASRGQGSEQY
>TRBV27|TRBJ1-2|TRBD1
ASSLRGQRNYGYT
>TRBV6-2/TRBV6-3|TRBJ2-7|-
ASSGTSSPYEQY
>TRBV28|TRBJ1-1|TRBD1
ASSRNRGLYSYTEAF
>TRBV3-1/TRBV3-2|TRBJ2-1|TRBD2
ASTQRGDRYNEQF